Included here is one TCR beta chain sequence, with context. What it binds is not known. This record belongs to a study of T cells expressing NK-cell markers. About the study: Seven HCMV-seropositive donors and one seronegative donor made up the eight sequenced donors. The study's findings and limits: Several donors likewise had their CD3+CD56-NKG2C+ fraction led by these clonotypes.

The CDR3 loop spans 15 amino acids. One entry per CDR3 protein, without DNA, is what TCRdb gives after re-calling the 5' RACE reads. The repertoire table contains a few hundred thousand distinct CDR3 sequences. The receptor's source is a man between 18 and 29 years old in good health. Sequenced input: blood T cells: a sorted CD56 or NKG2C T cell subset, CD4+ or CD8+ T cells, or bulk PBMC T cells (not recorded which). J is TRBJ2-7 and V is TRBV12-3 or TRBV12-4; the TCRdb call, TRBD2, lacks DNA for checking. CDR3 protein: CASSLSSGGRNEQYF.